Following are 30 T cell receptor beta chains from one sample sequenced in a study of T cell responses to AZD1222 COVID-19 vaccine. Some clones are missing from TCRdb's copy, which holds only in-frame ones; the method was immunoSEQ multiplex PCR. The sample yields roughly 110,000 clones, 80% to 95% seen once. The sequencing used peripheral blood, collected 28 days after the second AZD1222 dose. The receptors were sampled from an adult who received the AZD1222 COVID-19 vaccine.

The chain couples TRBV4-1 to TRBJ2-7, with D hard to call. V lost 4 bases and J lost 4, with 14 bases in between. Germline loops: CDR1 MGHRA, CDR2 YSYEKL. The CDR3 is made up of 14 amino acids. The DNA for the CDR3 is TGCGCCAGCAGCCCCCCTCCCGGAGTATACGAGCAGTACTTC. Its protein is CASSPPPGVYEQYF.

CDR3 DNA sequence: TGTGCCAGCAGCTTGGTCGGGACTGAAGCTTTCTTT. Protein product: CASSLVGTEAFF. V gene TRBV5-6 combines with J gene TRBJ1-1, with D unresolved. The V end was cut by 0 bases, the J end by 5 bases, with 5 bases between. CDR1 is SGHDT, CDR2 YYEEEE, per germline. The CDR3 is 12 residues long.

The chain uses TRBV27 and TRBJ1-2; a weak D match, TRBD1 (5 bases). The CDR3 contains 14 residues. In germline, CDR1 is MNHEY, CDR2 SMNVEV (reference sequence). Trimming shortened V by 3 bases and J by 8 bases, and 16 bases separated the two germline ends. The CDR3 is CASSFGGRREGYTF. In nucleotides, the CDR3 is TGTGCCAGCAGTTTCGGGGGACGTCGGGAAGGCTACACCTTC.

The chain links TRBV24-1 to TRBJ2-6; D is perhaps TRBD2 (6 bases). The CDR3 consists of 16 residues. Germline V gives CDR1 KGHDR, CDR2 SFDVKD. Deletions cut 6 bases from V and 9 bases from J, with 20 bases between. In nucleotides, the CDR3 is TGTGCCACCAGTAAGGGAGGCGGTGGGTTTGACAACGTCCTGACTTTC. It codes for CATSKGGGGFDNVLTF.

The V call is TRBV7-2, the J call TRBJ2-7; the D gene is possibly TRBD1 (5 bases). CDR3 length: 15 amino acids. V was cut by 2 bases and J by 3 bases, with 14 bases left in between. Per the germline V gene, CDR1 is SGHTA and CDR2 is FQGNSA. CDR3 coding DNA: TGTGCCAGCAGCTTAAGATTGGGCGGACACTACGAGCAGTACTTC. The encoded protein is CASSLRLGGHYEQYF.

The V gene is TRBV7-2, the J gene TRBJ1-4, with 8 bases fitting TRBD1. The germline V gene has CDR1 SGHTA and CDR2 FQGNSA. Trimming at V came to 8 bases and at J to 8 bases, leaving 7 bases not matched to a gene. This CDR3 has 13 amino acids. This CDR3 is CASGDRGAEKLFF. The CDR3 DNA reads TGTGCCAGCGGTGACAGGGGAGCCGAAAAACTGTTTTTT.

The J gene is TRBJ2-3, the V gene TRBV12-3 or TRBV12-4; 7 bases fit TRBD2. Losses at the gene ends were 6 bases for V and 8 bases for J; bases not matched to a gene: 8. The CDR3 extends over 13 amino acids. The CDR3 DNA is TGTGCCAGCAGCCGCCCGGGAGGCGCTACGCAGTATTTT. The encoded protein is CASSRPGGATQYF.

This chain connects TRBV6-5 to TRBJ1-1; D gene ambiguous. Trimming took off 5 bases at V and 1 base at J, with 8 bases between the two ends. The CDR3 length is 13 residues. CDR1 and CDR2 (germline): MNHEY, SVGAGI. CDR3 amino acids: CASSNRKNTEAFF. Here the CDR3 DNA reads TGTGCCAGCAGTAACCGCAAGAACACTGAAGCTTTCTTT.

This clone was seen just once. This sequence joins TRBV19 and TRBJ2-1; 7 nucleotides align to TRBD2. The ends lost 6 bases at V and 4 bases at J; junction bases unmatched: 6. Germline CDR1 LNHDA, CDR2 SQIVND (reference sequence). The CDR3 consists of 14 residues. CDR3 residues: CASRTAGLYNEQFF. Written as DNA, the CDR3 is TGTGCCAGTAGGACAGCGGGGCTTTACAATGAGCAGTTCTTC.

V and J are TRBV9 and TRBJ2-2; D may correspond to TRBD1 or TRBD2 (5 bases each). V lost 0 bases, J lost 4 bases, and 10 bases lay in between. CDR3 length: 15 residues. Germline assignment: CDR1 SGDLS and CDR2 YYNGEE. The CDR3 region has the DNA TGTGCCAGCAGCGTAGAGCCAGGGACCACCGGGGAGCTGTTTTTT. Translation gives CASSVEPGTTGELFF.

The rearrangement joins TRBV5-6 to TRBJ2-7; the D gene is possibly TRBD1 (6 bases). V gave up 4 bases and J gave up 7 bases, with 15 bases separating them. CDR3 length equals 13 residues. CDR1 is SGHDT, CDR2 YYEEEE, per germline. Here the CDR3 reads CASSRQTGDEQYF. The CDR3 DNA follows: TGTGCCAGCAGCCGACAGACAGGCGATGAGCAGTACTTC.

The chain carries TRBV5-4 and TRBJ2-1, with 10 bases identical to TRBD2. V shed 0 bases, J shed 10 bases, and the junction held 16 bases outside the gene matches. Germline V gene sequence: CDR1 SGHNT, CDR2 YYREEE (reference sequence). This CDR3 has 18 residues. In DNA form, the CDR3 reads TGTGCCAGCAGCTTGGAAGGGTTGCTAGCGGGGGACCAATGGGAGCAGTTCTTC. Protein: CASSLEGLLAGDQWEQFF.

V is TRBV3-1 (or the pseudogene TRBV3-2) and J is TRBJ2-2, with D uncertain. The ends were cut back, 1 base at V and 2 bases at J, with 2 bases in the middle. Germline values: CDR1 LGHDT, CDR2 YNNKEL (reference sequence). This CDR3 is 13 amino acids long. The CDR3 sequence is CASSQVNTGELFF. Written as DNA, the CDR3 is TGTGCCAGCAGCCAAGTCAACACCGGGGAGCTGTTTTTT.

CDR3 sequence (DNA): TGTGCCAGCAGTTACTCCATTTATGGCAGGGAGACCCAGTACTTC. This sequence encodes CASSYSIYGRETQYF. The V and J genes are TRBV6-5 and TRBJ2-5; D call uncertain. In germline, CDR1 is MNHEY, CDR2 SVGAGI. This CDR3 is built from 15 residues. The ends were cut back, 0 bases at V and 5 bases at J, with 13 bases in the middle.

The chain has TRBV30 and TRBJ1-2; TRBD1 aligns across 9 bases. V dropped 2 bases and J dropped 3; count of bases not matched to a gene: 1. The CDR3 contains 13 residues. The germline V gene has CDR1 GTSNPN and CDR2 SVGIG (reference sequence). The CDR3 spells CAWSWTGDYGYTF. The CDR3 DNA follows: TGTGCCTGGAGTTGGACAGGGGACTATGGCTACACCTTC.

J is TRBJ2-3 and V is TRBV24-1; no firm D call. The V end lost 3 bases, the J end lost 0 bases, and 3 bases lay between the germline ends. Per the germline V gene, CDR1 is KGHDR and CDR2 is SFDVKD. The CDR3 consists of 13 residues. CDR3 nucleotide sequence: TGTGCCACCAGTGATACTAGCACAGATACGCAGTATTTT. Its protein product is CATSDTSTDTQYF.

As DNA, the CDR3 is TGCGCCAGCAGCCAGGCAGGGGGCGGGCCTGAAAAACTGTTTTTT. The encoded protein is CASSQAGGGPEKLFF. The chain has TRBV4-1 and TRBJ1-4; 8 positions agree with TRBD1. The CDR3 consists of 15 residues. With 3 bases clipped from V and 7 bases from J, the junction kept 7 bases outside the gene matches. Germline CDR1 reads MGHRA; CDR2 reads YSYEKL.

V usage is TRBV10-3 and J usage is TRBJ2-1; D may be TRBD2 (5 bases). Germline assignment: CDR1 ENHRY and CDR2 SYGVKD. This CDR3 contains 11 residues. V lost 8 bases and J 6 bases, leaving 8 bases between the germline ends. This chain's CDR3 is CAISLANEQFF. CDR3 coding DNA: TGTGCCATCTCCCTAGCCAATGAGCAGTTCTTC.

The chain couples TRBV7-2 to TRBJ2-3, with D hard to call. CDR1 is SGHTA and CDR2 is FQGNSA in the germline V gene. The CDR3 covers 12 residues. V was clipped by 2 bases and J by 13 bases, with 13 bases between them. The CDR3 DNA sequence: TGTGCCAGCAGCTTAAAGGGAAGGGTGGAGTATTTT. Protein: CASSLKGRVEYF. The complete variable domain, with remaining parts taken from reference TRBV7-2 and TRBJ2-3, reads GAGVSQSPSNKVTEKGKDVELRCDPISGHTALYWYRQSLGQGLEFLIYFQGNSAPDKSGLPSDRFSAERTGGSVSTLTIQRTQQEDSAVYLCASSLKGRVEYFGPGTRLTVL.

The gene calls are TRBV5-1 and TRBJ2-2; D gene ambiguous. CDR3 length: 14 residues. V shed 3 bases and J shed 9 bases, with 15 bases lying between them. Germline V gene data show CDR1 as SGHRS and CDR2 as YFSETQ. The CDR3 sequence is CASSSPMSRRELFF. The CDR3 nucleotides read TGCGCCAGCAGCTCTCCCATGAGCAGGCGGGAGCTGTTTTTT.

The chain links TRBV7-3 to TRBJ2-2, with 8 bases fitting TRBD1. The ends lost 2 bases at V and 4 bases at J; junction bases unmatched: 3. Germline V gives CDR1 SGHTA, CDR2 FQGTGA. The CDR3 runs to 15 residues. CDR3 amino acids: CASSLQGAGTGELFF. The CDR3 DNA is TGTGCCAGCAGCTTACAGGGGGCGGGCACCGGGGAGCTGTTTTTT.

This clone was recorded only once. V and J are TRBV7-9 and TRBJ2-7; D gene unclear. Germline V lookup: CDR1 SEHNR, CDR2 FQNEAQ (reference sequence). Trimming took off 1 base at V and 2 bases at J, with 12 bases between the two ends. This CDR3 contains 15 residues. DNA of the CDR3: TGTGCCAGCAGCTTAGGGTCCCTCCCCGCCTACGAGCAGTACTTC. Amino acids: CASSLGSLPAYEQYF.

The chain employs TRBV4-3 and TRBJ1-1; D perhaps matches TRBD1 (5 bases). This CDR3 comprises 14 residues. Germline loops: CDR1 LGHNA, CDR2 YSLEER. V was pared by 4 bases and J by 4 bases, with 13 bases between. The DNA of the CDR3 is TGCGCCAGCAGCCTGTGGGCCGGGGGCACTGAAGCTTTCTTT. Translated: CASSLWAGGTEAFF.

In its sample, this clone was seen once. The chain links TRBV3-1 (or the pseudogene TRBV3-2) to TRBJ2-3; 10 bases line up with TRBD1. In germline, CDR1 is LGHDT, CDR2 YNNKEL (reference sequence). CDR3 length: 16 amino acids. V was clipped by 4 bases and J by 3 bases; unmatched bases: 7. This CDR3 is CASSLRDRGRTDTQYF. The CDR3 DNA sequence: TGTGCCAGCAGCCTCCGGGACAGGGGCCGGACAGATACGCAGTATTTT.

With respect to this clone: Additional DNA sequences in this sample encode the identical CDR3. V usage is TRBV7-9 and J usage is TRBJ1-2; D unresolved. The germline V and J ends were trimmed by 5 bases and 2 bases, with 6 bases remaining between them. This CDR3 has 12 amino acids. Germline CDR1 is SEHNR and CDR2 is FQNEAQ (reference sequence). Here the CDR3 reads CASSPGNYGYTF. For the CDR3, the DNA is TGTGCCAGCAGCCCGGGGAACTATGGCTACACCTTC.

CDR3 DNA sequence: TGCGCCAGCAGCCAAGTAGGGCATGAGCAGTTCTTC. It translates to CASSQVGHEQFF. The genes are TRBV4-3 and TRBJ2-1; unclear D gene. CDR1 LGHNA and CDR2 YSLEER come from the germline V gene. This CDR3 is 12 amino acids long. V dropped 1 base and J dropped 8 bases, with 6 bases sitting between them.

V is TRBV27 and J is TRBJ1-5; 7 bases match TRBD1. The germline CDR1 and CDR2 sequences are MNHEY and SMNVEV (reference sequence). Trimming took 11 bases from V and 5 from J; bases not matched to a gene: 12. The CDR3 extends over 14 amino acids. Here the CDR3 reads CAAEIDREYQPQHF. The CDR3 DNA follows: TGTGCCGCTGAGATCGACAGGGAATATCAGCCCCAGCATTTT.

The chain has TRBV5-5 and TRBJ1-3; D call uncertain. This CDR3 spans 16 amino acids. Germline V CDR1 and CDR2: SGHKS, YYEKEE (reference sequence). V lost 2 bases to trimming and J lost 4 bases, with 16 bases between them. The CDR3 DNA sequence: TGTGCCAGCAGCTTTCCTCCAAGTTATGGAGGAAACACCATATATTTT. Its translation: CASSFPPSYGGNTIYF.

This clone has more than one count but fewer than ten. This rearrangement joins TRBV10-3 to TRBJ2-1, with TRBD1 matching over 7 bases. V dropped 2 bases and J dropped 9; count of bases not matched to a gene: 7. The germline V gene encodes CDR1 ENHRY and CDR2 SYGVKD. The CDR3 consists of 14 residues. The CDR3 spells CAISEEGAWTEQFF. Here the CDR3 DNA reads TGTGCCATCAGTGAGGAGGGGGCATGGACTGAGCAGTTCTTC.

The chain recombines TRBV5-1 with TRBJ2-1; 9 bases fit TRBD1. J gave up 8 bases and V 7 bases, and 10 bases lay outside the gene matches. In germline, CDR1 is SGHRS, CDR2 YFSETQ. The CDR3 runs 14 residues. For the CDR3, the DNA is TGCGCCAGCTGCCTCGGGACAGGGACCTATGAGCAGTTCTTC. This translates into CASCLGTGTYEQFF.